This paragraph reports one T cell receptor beta chain. In the original workflow: The assay estimated nucleated cells by amplifying reference gene primers. Sequencing used immunoSEQ multiplex PCR; TCRdb keeps in-frame clones, though not all of them. V and J calls and clone size come straight from that table; D and trimming were deduced from the DNA. The table lists fewer than 110,000 clones, 75% to 90% of them singletons. The source of the sample is a study of blood T cell repertoires in COVID-19. The germline V gene has CDR1 MGHRA and CDR2 YSYEKL. The CDR3 contains 18 residues. V lost 0 bases and J lost 2; bases outside the gene matches: 9.

The chain has TRBV4-1 and TRBJ2-2; 7 bases map to TRBD2. The receptor comes from a human donor in a cohort sampled during active or convalescent COVID-19. The sequenced sample was peripheral blood. The CDR3, as DNA: TGCGCCAGCAGCCAAGATGGGGTGCGGGGGAAAAACACCGGGGAGCTGTTTTTT. This codes for CASSQDGVRGKNTGELFF.